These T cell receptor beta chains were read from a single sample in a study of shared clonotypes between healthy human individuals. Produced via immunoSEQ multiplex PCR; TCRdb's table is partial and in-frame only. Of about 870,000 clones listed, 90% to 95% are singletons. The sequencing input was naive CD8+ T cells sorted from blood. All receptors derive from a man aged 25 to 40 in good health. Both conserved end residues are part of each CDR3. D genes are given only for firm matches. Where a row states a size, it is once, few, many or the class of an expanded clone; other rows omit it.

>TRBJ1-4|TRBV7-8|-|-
TGTGCCAGCAGCTTGACGGGTCAACTGTTTTTT
CASSLTGQLFF
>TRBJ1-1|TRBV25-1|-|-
TGTGCCAGCAGTGAACCCCGGGGGGGTGATAAGGGCGCGGCTTTCTTT
CASSEPRGGDKGAAFF
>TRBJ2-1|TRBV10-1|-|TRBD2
TGCGCCAGCAGTGTAGGCATAGCGGGAGGCTACAATGAGCAGTTCTTC
CASSVGIAGGYNEQFF
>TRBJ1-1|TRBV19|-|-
TGTGCCAGTAGTATGAGGAAAGTGAACACTGAAGCTTTCTTT
CASSMRKVNTEAFF
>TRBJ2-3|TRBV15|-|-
TGTGCCACCAGCAGAGATAAAGCCCTACGCACAGATACGCAGTATTTT
CATSRDKALRTDTQYF
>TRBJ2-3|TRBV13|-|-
TGTGCCAGCAGCTTAAGTCCGGGATCCACAGATACGCAGTATTTT
CASSLSPGSTDTQYF
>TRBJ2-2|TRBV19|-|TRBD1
TGTGCCAGTAGTAACGGACAGGGGAGCTACACCGGGGAGCTGTTTTTT
CASSNGQGSYTGELFF
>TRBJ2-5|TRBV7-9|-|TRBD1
TGTGCCAGCAGCCCTTGGCCAGGACAGGGTTTAGAGACCCAGTACTTC
CASSPWPGQGLETQYF
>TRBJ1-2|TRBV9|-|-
TGTGCCAGCAGCGGACCCTATGGCTACACCTTC
CASSGPYGYTF
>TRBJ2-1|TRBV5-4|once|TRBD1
TGTGCCAGCAGCTCCGGACAGGGGAAGTTCTTC
CASSSGQGKFF
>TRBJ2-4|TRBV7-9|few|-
TGTGCCAGCAGCCCACTTCCCAGTTCAATCTCGCGGTACTTC
CASSPLPSSISRYF
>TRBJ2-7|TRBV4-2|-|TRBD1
TGTGCCAGCAGCTTCCCAGGGGGCTCCTACGAGCAGTACTTC
CASSFPGGSYEQYF
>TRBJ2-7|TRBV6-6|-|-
TGTGCCAGCAGTTTGGGGTACGAGCAGTACTTC
CASSLGYEQYF
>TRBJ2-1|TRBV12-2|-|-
TGTGCAAGTACTAGAGCGGGAGGGCCAAACAATGAGCAGTTCTTC
CASTRAGGPNNEQFF
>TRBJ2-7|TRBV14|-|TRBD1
TGTGCCAGCAGCCAAGATAGGGGGCGCCCCTACGAGCAGTACTTC
CASSQDRGRPYEQYF
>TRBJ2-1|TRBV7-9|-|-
TGTGCCAGCAGCGAGACTAGGGATGAGCAGTTCTTC
CASSETRDEQFF
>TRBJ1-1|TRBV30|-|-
TGTGCCTGGAGTGACTTCGGCAACACTGAAGCTTTCTTT
CAWSDFGNTEAFF
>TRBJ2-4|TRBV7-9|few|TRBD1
TGTGCCAGCAGCCTGGGACAGGGGAAAAACATTCAGTACTTC
CASSLGQGKNIQYF
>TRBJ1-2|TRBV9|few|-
TGTGCCAGCAGCGACAGGGTTCATGGCTACACCTTC
CASSDRVHGYTF
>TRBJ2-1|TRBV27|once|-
TGTGCCAGCAGGTCTATTAAGGGAGATCTGATTTACAATGAGCAGTTCTTC
CASRSIKGDLIYNEQFF
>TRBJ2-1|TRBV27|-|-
TGTGCCAGCAGTCCACAGATTAGTTTAAATGAGCAGTTCTTC
CASSPQISLNEQFF
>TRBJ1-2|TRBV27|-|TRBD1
TGTGCCAGCAGTTACTCCGGGGACAGGGTATATGGCTACACCTTC
CASSYSGDRVYGYTF
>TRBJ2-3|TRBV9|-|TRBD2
TGTGCCAGCAGCGTAGGCCTAGCGGGAGGGCCGGGAGATACGCAGTATTTT
CASSVGLAGGPGDTQYF
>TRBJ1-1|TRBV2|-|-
TGTGCCAGCAGTGTACCGGACGAAGCTTTCTTT
CASSVPDEAFF
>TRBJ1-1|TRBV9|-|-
TGTGCCAGCAGTCAAAGCGCAGGGTACACTGAAGCTTTCTTT
CASSQSAGYTEAFF
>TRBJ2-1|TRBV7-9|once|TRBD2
TGTGCCAGCAGCTTAGACCCGACTAGCGGGGGACAGCTCTTC
CASSLDPTSGGQLF
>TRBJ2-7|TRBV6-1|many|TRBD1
TGTGCCAGCATAGGGGACAGGACAGGCTACGAGCAGTACTTC
CASIGDRTGYEQYF
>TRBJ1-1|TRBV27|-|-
TGTGCCAGCAGTCCCCTGCGTAGGACTGAAGCTTTCTTT
CASSPLRRTEAFF
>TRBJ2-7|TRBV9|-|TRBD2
TGTGCCAGCAGCGTAGGACCCGGGACTAGCGATTGGGAGCAGTACTTC
CASSVGPGTSDWEQYF
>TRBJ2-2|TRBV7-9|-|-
TGTGCCAGCAGCCCAGCAGGCAGAACCGGGGCCGGGGAGCTGTTTTTT
CASSPAGRTGAGELFF
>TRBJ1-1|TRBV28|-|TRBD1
TGTGCCAGCAGTCTCAGGGGGACTGGGACTGAAGCTTTCTTT
CASSLRGTGTEAFF
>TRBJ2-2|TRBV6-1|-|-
TGTGCCGGACGGGACTATTCAAGGGGGACCGGGGAGCTGTTTTTT
CAGRDYSRGTGELFF
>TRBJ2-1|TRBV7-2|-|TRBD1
TGTGCCAGCAGCTCCTGGACAGGGCGTTACAATGAGCAGTTCTTC
CASSSWTGRYNEQFF
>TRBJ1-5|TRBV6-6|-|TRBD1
TGTGCCAGCAGAACAGGGGAACATCAGCCCCAGCATTTT
CASRTGEHQPQHF
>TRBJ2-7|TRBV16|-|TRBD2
TGTGCCAGCAGCGTGACTAGCTCCGAGCAGTACTTC
CASSVTSSEQYF
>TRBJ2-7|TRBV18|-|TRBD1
TGTGCCAGCTCAATCGGGACAGACTACGAGCAGTACTTC
CASSIGTDYEQYF
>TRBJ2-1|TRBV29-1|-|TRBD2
TGCAGGGGAGGTCGGGAGGGCCGGTGGGGTGAGCAGTTCTTC
CRGGREGRWGEQFF